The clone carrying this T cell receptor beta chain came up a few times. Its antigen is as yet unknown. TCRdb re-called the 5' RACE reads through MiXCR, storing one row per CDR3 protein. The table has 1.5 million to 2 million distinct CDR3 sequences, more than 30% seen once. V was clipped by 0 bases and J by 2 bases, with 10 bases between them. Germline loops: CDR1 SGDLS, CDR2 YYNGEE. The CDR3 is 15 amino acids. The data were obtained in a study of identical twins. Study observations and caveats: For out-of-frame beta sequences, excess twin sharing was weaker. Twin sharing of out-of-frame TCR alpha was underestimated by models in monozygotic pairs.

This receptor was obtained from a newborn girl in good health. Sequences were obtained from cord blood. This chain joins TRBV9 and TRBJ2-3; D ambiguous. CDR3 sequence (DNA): TGTGCCAGCAGCGTAGTTGGGAAACCCACAGATACGCAGTATTTT. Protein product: CASSVVGKPTDTQYF. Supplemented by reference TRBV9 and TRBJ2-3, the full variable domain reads DSGVTQTPKHLITATGQRVTLRCSPRSGDLSVYWYQQSLDQGLQFLIQYYNGEERAKGNILERFSAQQFPDLHSELNLSSLELGDSALYFCASSVVGKPTDTQYFGPGTRLTVL.